The sequence of this T cell receptor beta chain was determined in a study of cytotoxic CD8 clonotypes in ibrutinib-treated CLL (dated by TCRdb to the early 2020s). Notes on the research overall: In this cohort, around 15 patients were treatment-naive and ten to twelve were relapsed/refractory, while roughly 18 had unmutated IGHV. Responses were partial in 24 patients and complete in 2; after median approximately 5.5 years follow-up, 14 stayed in remission and about twelve progressed. Response samples were obtained after a median of roughly 13 months of treatment, with a range of about 6 to 36 months. On average, each sample yielded about 250,000 productive templates and around 100,000 productive rearrangements. Longitudinal samples were available for about 30% of the roughly 86 trial participants. Cryopreserved peripheral blood mononuclear cells were obtained before treatment, at response, and at either sustained remission or disease progression. Every remission and progressive disease sample was obtained while ibrutinib was still being received by the patients. Overall results and qualifications from the work: Sampling times were not matched between patients in sustained remission and patients whose disease was progressing, and lymph node repertoires were not examined. At baseline, clonality was higher than in age-matched healthy donors and showed a strong correlation with circulating CD8+ T-cell counts. Public clonotypes were rare and either shrank or stayed stable during treatment, and the rise in clonality at ibrutinib response reflected expansion of private clonotypes. Clonality increased at ibrutinib response, stayed stable in sustained remission, and fell back toward baseline at progression.

For TCR beta library preparation, about 2 micrograms of genomic DNA was extracted from cryopreserved PBMCs. Longitudinal blood samples from CLL patients on ibrutinib monotherapy underwent high-throughput TCR beta sequencing. Patients were enrolled in a phase 2 open-label single-center ibrutinib monotherapy trial. As to this clone: Its antigen specificity is not known. Nothing much larger sits one base from this clone, and base qualities are not available.

A MiSeq instrument was used for deep resolution sequencing, which targeted depths ranging from 1 in 1 million up to 1 in 200,000 T cells, with coverage averaging 10x for each clonotype. The immunoSEQ hsTCRB Kit was used to generate TCR beta libraries. The published analysis was carried out like this. ImmunoSEQ Data Assistant and ImmunoSEQ Analyzer were used for data analysis, and V, D and J genes were assigned according to IMGT definitions. Clonality, which ranges from 0 to 1, was calculated by subtracting the normalized Shannon entropy of productive rearrangement frequencies from one. Only overrepresented clonotypes making up at least 0.05% of the repertoire of each patient were included in the public clonotype analysis. Fewer than 15 age-matched healthy donor repertoires from immuneACCESS served as clonality controls. The immuneACCESS repertoire file appears here via TCRdb, limited to in-frame rearrangements. These files lack a portion of the clones; in checked studies, under half of the deficit traces to unresolved V genes, and the cause of the others is not known. The V and J calls and the clone size are those of that table, but D and trimming were determined from the DNA. Counted in this sample were fewer than 400,000 clones; 67% of them appeared once. 5% to 6.5% of the sample lies in the top ten.

A distance of 17 bases separates the germline ends of V and J, which lose 7 bases and 0 bases respectively. From its cysteine to its phenylalanine, the CDR3 spans 15 amino acids. The DNA shown is the 45-base CDR3, in frame from base 1. From a lookup of the germline V gene, CDR1 and CDR2 are SQVTM and ANQGSEA. This specimen consisted of PBMCs, obtained after 36 months of ibrutinib treatment. The receptor was isolated from a human donor with chronic lymphocytic leukemia. This sequence uses TRBV29-1 and TRBJ2-3, with the D gene call left open. The CDR3 protein sequence reads: CSAQWSSSSTDTQYF. The sequence in DNA is TGCAGCGCTCAGTGGAGCAGCTCTAGCACAGATACGCAGTATTTT.